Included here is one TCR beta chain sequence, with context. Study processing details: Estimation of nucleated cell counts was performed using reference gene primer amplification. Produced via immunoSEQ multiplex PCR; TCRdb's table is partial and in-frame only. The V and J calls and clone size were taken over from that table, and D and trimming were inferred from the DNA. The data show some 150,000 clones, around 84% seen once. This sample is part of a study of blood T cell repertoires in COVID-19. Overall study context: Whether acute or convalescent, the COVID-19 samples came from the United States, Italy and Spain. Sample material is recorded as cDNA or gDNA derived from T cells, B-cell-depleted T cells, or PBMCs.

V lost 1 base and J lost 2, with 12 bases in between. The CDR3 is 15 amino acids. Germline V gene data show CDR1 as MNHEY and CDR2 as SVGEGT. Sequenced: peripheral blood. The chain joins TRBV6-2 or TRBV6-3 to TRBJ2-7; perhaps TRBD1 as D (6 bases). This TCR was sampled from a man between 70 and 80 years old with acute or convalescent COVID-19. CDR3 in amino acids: CASSYWQGSTYEQYF. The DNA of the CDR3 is TGTGCCAGCAGTTACTGGCAGGGGAGTACCTACGAGCAGTACTTC.